This section outlines one T cell receptor beta chain sequence together with its context. This record belongs to a study of control samples from healthy donors and cancer patients. Method: immunoSEQ multiplex PCR; TCRdb's copy keeps in-frame clones and lacks some. The table records about 120,000 clones, approximately 90% of them present only once. The sample was blood. The source is a woman aged 70-85 years in good health.

The CDR3 sequence: CASSPIPGQGSSGNTIYF. CDR3 sequence (DNA): TGTGCCAGCTCACCAATACCGGGACAGGGTAGCTCTGGAAACACCATATATTTT. The chain links TRBV18 to TRBJ1-3; TRBD1 matches at 9 bases. The CDR3 has 18 amino acids. Germline CDR1 KGHSH, CDR2 LQKENI. The ends lost 2 bases at V and 0 bases at J; junction bases unmatched: 8. Looking up the rest from reference TRBV18 and TRBJ1-3 gives the full variable domain: NAGVMQNPRHLVRRRGQEARLRCSPMKGHSHVYWYRQLPEEGLKFMVYLQKENIIDESGMPKERFSAEFPKEGPSILRIQQVVRGDSAAYFCASSPIPGQGSSGNTIYFGEGSWLTVV.